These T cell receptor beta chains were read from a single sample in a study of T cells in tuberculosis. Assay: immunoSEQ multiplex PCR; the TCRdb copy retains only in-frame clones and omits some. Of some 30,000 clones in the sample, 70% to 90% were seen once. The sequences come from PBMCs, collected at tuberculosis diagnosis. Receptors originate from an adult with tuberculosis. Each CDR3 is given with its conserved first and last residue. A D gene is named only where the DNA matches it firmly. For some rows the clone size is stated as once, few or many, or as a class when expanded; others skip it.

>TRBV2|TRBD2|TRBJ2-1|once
CASSSGTSSSNEQFF
TGTGCCAGCAGTTCCGGGACTAGCAGCTCCAATGAGCAGTTCTTC
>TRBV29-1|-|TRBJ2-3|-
CSVDGGWGSTDTQYF
TGCAGCGTTGACGGCGGGTGGGGTTCCACAGATACGCAGTATTTT
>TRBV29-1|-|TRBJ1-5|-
CSVVMQVGQPQHF
TGCAGCGTTGTGATGCAGGTGGGTCAGCCCCAGCATTTT
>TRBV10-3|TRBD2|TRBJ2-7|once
CAISESSSGGPTYEQYF
TGTGCCATCAGTGAGTCCTCTAGCGGGGGTCCGACCTACGAGCAGTACTTC
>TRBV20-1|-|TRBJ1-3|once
CSARYEDTIYF
TGCAGTGCTAGATACGAGGACACCATATATTTT
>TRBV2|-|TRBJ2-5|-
CASRVGGATQYF
TGTGCCAGCAGGGTCGGAGGGGCGACCCAGTACTTC
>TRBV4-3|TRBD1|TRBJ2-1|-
CASSQDEQGGRNEQFF
TGCGCCAGCAGCCAAGATGAACAGGGGGGACGCAATGAGCAGTTCTTC
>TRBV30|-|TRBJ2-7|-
CAWSADISYEQYF
TGTGCCTGGAGTGCAGATATCTCCTACGAGCAGTACTTC
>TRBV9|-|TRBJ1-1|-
CASSVAGGEAFF
TGTGCCAGCAGCGTAGCGGGAGGTGAAGCTTTCTTT
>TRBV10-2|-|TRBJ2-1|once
CASTDLGLHNEQFF
TGCGCCAGCACCGACCTCGGGTTACACAATGAGCAGTTCTTC
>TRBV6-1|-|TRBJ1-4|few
CASSDLSEKLFF
TGTGCCAGCAGTGACCTTTCTGAAAAACTGTTTTTT
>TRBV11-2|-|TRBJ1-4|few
CASRRMSGDPNEKLFF
TGTGCCAGCAGGCGGATGTCGGGGGACCCTAATGAAAAACTGTTTTTT
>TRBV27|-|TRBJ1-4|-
CASSLQGQGREKLFF
TGTGCCAGCAGTTTACAAGGGCAGGGAAGAGAAAAACTGTTTTTT
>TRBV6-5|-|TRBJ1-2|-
CASSFSGSGGYTF
TGTGCCAGCAGTTTCTCGGGCAGCGGGGGCTACACCTTC
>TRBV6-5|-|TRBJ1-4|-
CASRTGRGGEKLFF
TGTGCCAGCAGGACAGGCAGGGGTGGGGAAAAACTGTTTTTT
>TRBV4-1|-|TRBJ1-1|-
CASRPTFGGPNTEAFF
TGCGCCAGCAGGCCCACCTTCGGCGGGCCGAACACTGAAGCTTTCTTT
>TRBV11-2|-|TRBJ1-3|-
CASSAGLSGNTIYF
TGTGCCAGCAGCGCGGGGCTCTCTGGAAACACCATATATTTT
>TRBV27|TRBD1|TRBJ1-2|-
CASSPTGGYGYTF
TGTGCCAGCAGCCCGACAGGGGGCTATGGCTACACCTTC
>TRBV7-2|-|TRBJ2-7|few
CASSFRPSSYEQYF
TGTGCCAGCAGCTTCAGGCCAAGCTCCTACGAGCAGTACTTC
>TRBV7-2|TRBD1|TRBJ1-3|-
CASSLHQGATLNTIYF
TGTGCCAGCAGCTTACATCAGGGGGCTACATTGAACACCATATATTTT
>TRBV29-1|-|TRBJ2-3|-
CSVAGQVGTDTQYF
TGCAGCGTTGCCGGCCAGGTGGGCACAGATACGCAGTATTTT
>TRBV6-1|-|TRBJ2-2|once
CASSEKSHTYESGELFF
TGTGCCAGCAGTGAAAAGTCTCATACCTACGAGTCCGGGGAGCTGTTTTTT
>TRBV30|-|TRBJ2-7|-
CAWSVQGATKIYEQYF
TGTGCCTGGAGTGTGCAAGGGGCGACAAAGATCTACGAGCAGTACTTC
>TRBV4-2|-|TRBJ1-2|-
CASSQDTGGYTF
TGTGCCAGCAGCCAAGATACGGGGGGCTACACCTTC
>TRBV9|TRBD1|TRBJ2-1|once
CASSVDGVNRGFGNEQFF
TGTGCCAGCAGCGTAGATGGAGTTAACAGGGGGTTTGGCAATGAGCAGTTCTTC
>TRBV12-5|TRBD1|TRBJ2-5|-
CASGLTPGGSNQETQYF
TGTGCTAGTGGTTTGACGCCAGGGGGCAGTAACCAAGAGACCCAGTACTTC
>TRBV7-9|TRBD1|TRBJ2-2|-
CASSFSRGQAGELFF
TGTGCCAGCAGCTTTTCCAGGGGGCAAGCCGGGGAGCTGTTTTTT
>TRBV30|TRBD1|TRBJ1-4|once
CAWGDRGPTNEKLFF
TGTGCCTGGGGGGACAGGGGGCCAACTAATGAAAAACTGTTTTTT
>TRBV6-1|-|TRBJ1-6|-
CASSDRNPVSPLHF
TGTGCCAGCAGTGACAGGAACCCGGTTTCACCCCTCCACTTT
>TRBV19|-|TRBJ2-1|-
CASSIRQGNYNEQFF
TGTGCCAGTAGTATTAGGCAGGGGAATTACAATGAGCAGTTCTTC
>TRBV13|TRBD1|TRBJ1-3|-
CASRNRGSHSGNTIYF
TGTGCCAGCCGAAACAGGGGAAGCCACTCTGGAAACACCATATATTTT
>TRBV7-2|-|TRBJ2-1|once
CASLSAGRYNEQFF
TGTGCCAGCCTATCGGCGGGGCGGTACAATGAGCAGTTCTTC
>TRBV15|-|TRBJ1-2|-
CATSSGNRGYYGYTF
TGTGCCACCAGCAGCGGTAATCGGGGTTACTATGGCTACACCTTC
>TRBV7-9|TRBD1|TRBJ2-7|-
CASSPGQATYEQYF
TGTGCCAGCAGCCCAGGACAGGCTACCTACGAGCAGTACTTC
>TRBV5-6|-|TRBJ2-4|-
CASSLVSGENIQYF
TGTGCCAGCAGCTTGGTGTCAGGGGAAAACATTCAGTACTTC
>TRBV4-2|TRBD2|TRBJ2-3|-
CASSQEAGNTDTQYF
TGTGCCAGCAGCCAGGAAGCGGGGAACACAGATACGCAGTATTTT
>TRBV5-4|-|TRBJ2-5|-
CASSQPVTGQETQYF
TGTGCCAGCAGCCAACCCGTCACAGGACAAGAGACCCAGTACTTC
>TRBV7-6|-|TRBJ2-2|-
CASSTRVTGELFF
TGTGCCAGCAGCACGCGGGTTACCGGGGAGCTGTTTTTT
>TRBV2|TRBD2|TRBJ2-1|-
CASSDPSGGPYYNEQFF
TGTGCCAGCAGTGATCCTAGCGGGGGCCCCTACTACAATGAGCAGTTCTTC
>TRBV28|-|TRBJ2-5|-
CASSFGGETQYF
TGTGCCAGCAGTTTTGGGGGGGAGACCCAGTACTTC
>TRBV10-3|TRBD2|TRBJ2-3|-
CAISGTSGADTQYF
TGTGCCATCAGTGGGACTAGCGGGGCAGATACGCAGTATTTT
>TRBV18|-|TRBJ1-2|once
CASSPRDPKRDGYTF
TGTGCCAGCTCACCCCGGGATCCTAAACGGGATGGCTACACCTTC
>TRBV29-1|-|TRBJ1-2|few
CSLVVDGSGGYTF
TGCAGCCTTGTCGTGGATGGGTCAGGGGGCTACACCTTC
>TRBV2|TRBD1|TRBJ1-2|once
CASSEPGGLTPYGYTF
TGTGCCAGCAGTGAGCCAGGGGGCCTAACCCCTTATGGCTACACCTTC
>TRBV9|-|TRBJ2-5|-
CASSVGGLTQETQYF
TGTGCCAGCAGCGTTGGGGGACTTACTCAAGAGACCCAGTACTTC
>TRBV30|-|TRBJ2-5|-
CAWGAGSVTETQYF
TGTGCCTGGGGTGCAGGTTCCGTGACAGAGACCCAGTACTTC
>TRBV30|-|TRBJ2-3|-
CAWSVGGRADTQYF
TGTGCCTGGAGTGTAGGGGGGAGGGCAGATACGCAGTATTTT